This passage covers 7 T cell receptor beta chains from one sample sequenced in a study of molecular identifiers for immune sequencing clone quantification. TCRdb fed the PCR reads into MiXCR, producing one record per CDR3 protein. Here the sample spans under 600,000 distinct CDR3 sequences, around 23% being singletons. Sequenced input: naive CD8+ T cells from blood, with Jurkat cell RNA spiked in. The subset: FACS-sorted CD8+CD4-CCR7+CD45RA+ naive T cells. The origin of the receptors is a human donor in good health. Some libraries in this study had Jurkat cell RNA spiked in.

In this sample, this clonotype turned up a few times. A far larger clone differs by one base, so this is likely a read error. The conserved final phenylalanine or tryptophan is absent from the CDR3, which likely points to a read error. V gene TRBV7-2 combines with J gene TRBJ2-7; D not resolved. Germline CDR1 SGHTA, CDR2 FQGNSA. CDR3 length: 12 amino acids. V was clipped by 5 bases and J by 0 bases, with 5 bases between them. CDR3 residues: CASSLSSYEQYL. For the CDR3, the DNA is TGTGCCAGCAGCCTGAGCTCCTACGAGCAGTACCTC.

Details on this clonotype: A much larger clone lies one base from this, so it may be a read error. As the CDR3 is not closed by the conserved phenylalanine or tryptophan, this likely results from a read error. This sequence joins TRBV7-2 and TRBJ1-1; tentatively, D is TRBD1 (6 bases). This CDR3 has 18 residues. V was clipped by 5 bases and J by 2 bases, with 24 bases between them. Germline-derived CDR1 and CDR2 are SGHTA and FQGNSA. The CDR3 here is CASSPVVLFRRGNTEAFS. The CDR3 DNA follows: TGTGCCAGCAGCCCTGTTGTCCTGTTCCGCAGGGGCAACACTGAAGCTTTCTCT.

This chain uses TRBV12-3 or TRBV12-4 with TRBJ2-3; TRBD1 aligns across 8 bases. The ends lost 1 base at V and 4 bases at J; junction bases unmatched: 7. This CDR3 is 16 amino acids long. CDR3 sequence reads: CASSLGSTGVADTQYF. CDR3 nucleotide sequence: TGTGCCAGCAGTTTAGGGTCGACAGGGGTGGCAGATACGCAGTATTTT.

About this clonotype: An end of the junction differs from the germline gene, which may be a read error. The V gene is TRBV2, the J gene TRBJ2-2, with unresolved D. CDR3 length: 15 amino acids. Germline V gene data show CDR1 as SNHLY and CDR2 as FYNNEI. CDR3: CASSEARLNTEELFF. CDR3 DNA sequence: TGTGCCAGCAGTGAAGCGAGGCTCAACACCGAGGAGCTGTTTTTT.

The sample holds many counts of this clonotype. This chain joins TRBV7-9 and TRBJ2-7; perhaps TRBD2 as D (6 bases). The V gene lost 5 bases and the J gene lost 2 bases, with 19 bases spanning the gap. The CDR3 is 16 residues long. From germline, CDR1 is SEHNR and CDR2 FQNEAQ (reference sequence). DNA for the CDR3: TGTGCCAGCAGCACCCCTGGCGGTCGGGGGACCTACGAGCAGTACTTC. Amino acid sequence: CASSTPGGRGTYEQYF. The variable domain in full, completed from reference TRBV7-9 and TRBJ2-7, reads DTGVSQNPRHKITKRGQNVTFRCDPISEHNRLYWYRQTLGQGPEFLTYFQNEAQLEKSRLLSDRFSAERPKGSFSTLEIQRTEQGDSAMYLCASSTPGGRGTYEQYFGPGTRLTVT.

This clonotype has more than one count but fewer than ten. V usage is TRBV27 and J usage is TRBJ1-6; unclear D gene. V was shortened by 0 bases and J by 0 bases, with 0 bases between the two germline ends. This CDR3 has 14 amino acids. Germline V gene lookup returns CDR1 MNHEY and CDR2 SMNVEV (reference sequence). The CDR3 loop is CASSLSSYNSPLHF. The CDR3, as DNA: TGTGCCAGCAGTTTATCCTCCTATAATTCACCCCTCCACTTT.

There are many counts of this clonotype. The chain is built from TRBV20-1 and TRBJ1-1; D remains unclear. This CDR3 is built from 13 residues. Trimming took 0 bases from V and 10 from J, leaving 15 bases between them. The germline V gene has CDR1 DFQATT and CDR2 SNEGSKA (reference sequence). The CDR3 DNA is TGCAGTGCTAGAGAAGCCAAGGCAAGAGGAGCTTTCTTT. It translates to CSAREAKARGAFF.